This T cell receptor (beta chain) was sequenced during a study of blood T cell repertoires in COVID-19. Study-level background: The analysed material was cDNA or gDNA that came from T cells, B-cell-depleted T cells, or PBMCs.

Under the authors' procedure: Amplification of reference gene primers was used by the study to estimate nucleated cell counts. Libraries were prepared by immunoSEQ multiplex PCR; TCRdb keeps only in-frame clonotypes and omits some of them. Clone size and V and J calls were adopted from that table, with D and trimming inferred from the DNA. The sample holds about 330,000 clones, approximately 90% seen once. In germline, CDR1 is WNHNN, CDR2 SYGVQD (reference sequence). The germline V and J ends were trimmed by 4 bases and 0 bases, with 7 bases remaining between them. This CDR3 spans 13 amino acids. The TCR was taken from a woman aged 18-29 years who had recovered from COVID-19. Sequencing was carried out using PBMCs or T cells enriched from blood (not recorded which). The genes are TRBV10-1 and TRBJ2-7; tentative D call: TRBD1 (6 bases). The CDR3 coding sequence is TGCGCCAGCAGTGTACAGGGCTCCTACGAGCAGTACTTC. It codes for CASSVQGSYEQYF.